This TCR beta chain was captured in a study of CD8+CD57+ T cells in acquired aplastic anemia. Between the trimmed V and J ends, which lost 7 bases and 3 bases, there was a span of 12 bases. The length of the CDR3 is 13 residues. CDR1 and CDR2 (germline): SGHNT, YENEEA. Only patients with CD8+CD57+ cell expansion on flow cytometry were chosen for sequencing. Genomic DNA was employed as the template in profiling TCR beta VDJ and CDR3. One entry per CDR3 protein results from TCRdb running MiXCR on the reads. The data show approximately 180,000 distinct CDR3 sequences, 45% to 55% seen once. Specimen: sorted CD4+, CD8+, or CD8+CD57+ T cells (not recorded which) from PBMCs. J is TRBJ1-2 and V is TRBV11-3; D gene unclear. The TCR comes from a human donor with aplastic anemia. CDR3 in amino acids: CASTGALDYGYTF. The CDR3 bases are TGTGCCAGCACCGGAGCCCTTGACTATGGCTACACCTTC. Filled out from reference TRBV11-3 and TRBJ1-2, the complete variable domain reads EAGVVQSPRYKIIEKKQPVAFWCNPISGHNTLYWYLQNLGQGPELLIRYENEEAVDDSQLPKDRFSAERLKGVDSTLKIQPAELGDSAVYLCASTGALDYGYTFGSGTRLTVV.